These 24 T cell receptor beta chains came from one sample sequenced in a study of blood T cell repertoires in COVID-19. Assay: immunoSEQ multiplex PCR; the TCRdb copy retains only in-frame clones and omits some. The data contain about 200,000 clones, 88% of them seen just once; the ten biggest clones take up 1.5% to 2%. Material: peripheral blood. The source is a man aged 18 to 35 with active or convalescent COVID-19.

This clone has only one observation. The rearrangement links TRBV5-6 to TRBJ1-1; 7 nucleotides line up with TRBD1. The CDR3 is made up of 13 amino acids. CDR1 is SGHDT, CDR2 YYEEEE, per germline. Trimming cost V 5 bases and J 10 bases; bases outside gene matches: 11. As DNA, the CDR3 is TGTGCCAGCAGTCGCACAGACAGGGAGAGAGCTTTCTTT. Protein sequence: CASSRTDRERAFF.

In DNA form, the CDR3 reads TGTGCCAGCAGTTATCCGTCCAGCACAGATACGCAGTATTTT. It encodes CASSYPSSTDTQYF. The chain couples TRBV6-6 to TRBJ2-3; D is undetermined. V was trimmed by 3 bases and J by 0 bases, leaving 7 bases between them. The CDR3 contains 14 residues. Germline V gene data show CDR1 as MNHNY and CDR2 as SVGAGI (reference sequence).

The rearrangement uses TRBV2 and TRBJ2-3; TRBD1 matches at 8 bases. The length of the CDR3 is 14 residues. J lost 2 bases, V lost 7 bases, and 5 bases had no gene match. Germline V gene data show CDR1 as SNHLY and CDR2 as FYNNEI. CDR3 sequence: CASNTGGSTDTQYF. CDR3 DNA: TGTGCCAGCAACACAGGGGGGTCCACAGATACGCAGTATTTT.

The V call is TRBV18, the J call TRBJ1-1; D is uncertain. Germline V gene sequence: CDR1 KGHSH, CDR2 LQKENI. Trimming pared 5 bases from V and 4 bases from J, leaving 5 bases between. The CDR3 totals 11 residues. The CDR3 DNA reads as TGTGCCAGCTCAGGCGGCACTGAAGCTTTCTTT. Protein: CASSGGTEAFF.

This sequence joins TRBV3-1 (or the pseudogene TRBV3-2) and TRBJ2-2; D gene uncertain. Trimming stripped 7 bases from V and 5 bases from J, with 8 bases between. Germline CDR1 and CDR2: LGHDT and YNNKEL (reference sequence). CDR3 length: 12 residues. DNA for the CDR3: TGTGCCAGCACCCACCTGACCGGGGAGCTGTTTTTT. Protein product: CASTHLTGELFF.

The table lists this clone with a few counts. J is TRBJ1-3 and V is TRBV19; TRBD1 matches at 10 bases. The CDR3 is 15 amino acids. Trimming took 9 bases from V and 3 from J; bases not matched to a gene: 8. CDR1 and CDR2 from the germline V gene are LNHDA and SQIVND (reference sequence). This chain's CDR3 is CASEPGQGYGNTIYF. The CDR3 region has the DNA TGTGCCAGCGAACCGGGACAGGGGTATGGAAACACCATATATTTT.

The chain joins TRBV4-1 to TRBJ2-7; 7 bases match TRBD1. The germline CDR1 and CDR2 sequences are MGHRA and YSYEKL. With V trimmed by 1 base and J by 3 bases, 6 bases remained unmatched. CDR3 size: 15 residues. DNA of the CDR3: TGCGCCAGCAGCCAAGCCCAGACAGGGATCTACGAGCAGTACTTC. It codes for CASSQAQTGIYEQYF.

The V call is TRBV28, the J call TRBJ2-7; 7 bases align to TRBD1. The CDR3 sequence is 13 residues long. Trimming took 4 bases from V and 0 from J; bases not matched to a gene: 0. CDR1 is MDHEN and CDR2 is SYDVKM in the germline V gene. CDR3 region: CASSWDSSYEQYF. The CDR3 nucleotides read TGTGCCAGCAGTTGGGACAGCTCCTACGAGCAGTACTTC. Variable domain in full (rest from reference TRBV28 and TRBJ2-7): DVKVTQSSRYLVKRTGEKVFLECVQDMDHENMFWYRQDPGLGLRLIYFSYDVKMKEKGDIPEGYSVSREKKERFSLILESASTNQTSMYLCASSWDSSYEQYFGPGTRLTVT.

The J gene is TRBJ2-3, the V gene TRBV5-1; 10 bases fit TRBD2. From germline, CDR1 is SGHRS and CDR2 YFSETQ. This CDR3 comprises 16 residues. V trimming: 4 bases; J trimming: 2 bases; junction bases outside the gene matches: 7. The chain's CDR3 is CASSNVAGGVTDTQYF. For the CDR3, the DNA is TGCGCCAGCAGCAACGTAGCGGGGGGAGTCACAGATACGCAGTATTTT.

This clone was seen a handful of times. The chain joins TRBV5-4 to TRBJ2-7; D is possibly TRBD1 (6 bases). Germline CDR1 reads SGHNT; CDR2 reads YYREEE (reference sequence). V was trimmed by 5 bases and J by 3 bases, leaving 15 bases between them. The length of the CDR3 is 14 residues. CDR3 protein: CASSMRTAVYEQYF. The DNA of the CDR3 is TGTGCCAGCAGTATGAGGACAGCAGTCTACGAGCAGTACTTC.

The J gene is TRBJ1-2, the V gene TRBV5-6; D unresolved. The CDR3 runs 14 residues. Per germline, CDR1 SGHDT and CDR2 YYEEEE. Trimming cost V 3 bases and J 2 bases, with 11 bases left between them. The CDR3 nucleotides are TGTGCCAGCAGCTGGGTGGCGGCGAACTATGGCTACACCTTC. Translated: CASSWVAANYGYTF.

The chain is built from TRBV18 and TRBJ1-1, with D possibly TRBD1 on 6 matching bases. Trimming pared 3 bases from V and 1 base from J, leaving 9 bases between. Looked up from germline, CDR1 is KGHSH and CDR2 is LQKENI. CDR3 length: 14 amino acids. CDR3 amino acids: CASSPVGGNTEAFF. CDR3 sequence (DNA): TGTGCCAGCTCACCCGTAGGGGGGAACACTGAAGCTTTCTTT.

The genes are TRBV19 and TRBJ1-2; weak D call: TRBD1 (5 bases). From germline, CDR1 is LNHDA and CDR2 SQIVND (reference sequence). V lost 6 bases to trimming and J lost 0 bases, with 14 bases between them. The CDR3 is 15 residues long. In DNA form, the CDR3 reads TGTGCCAGTAGCAGAGGGGAGGCTGCTAACTATGGCTACACCTTC. Protein: CASSRGEAANYGYTF.

This chain uses TRBV7-9 with TRBJ1-4; 10 bases match TRBD1. Germline loops: CDR1 SEHNR, CDR2 FQNEAQ (reference sequence). This CDR3 is built from 17 residues. With V trimmed by 5 bases and J by 0 bases, 6 bases remained unmatched. CDR3 coding DNA: TGTGCCAGCAGCCCGGGACAGGGGATGACAACTAATGAAAAACTGTTTTTT. It is translated as CASSPGQGMTTNEKLFF.

This clone turned up a few times. The chain combines TRBV4-1 with TRBJ1-5, with 9 bases aligning to TRBD1. The CDR3 has 15 amino acids. V lost 3 bases, J lost 7 bases, and 7 bases stayed unmatched. Germline CDR1 MGHRA, CDR2 YSYEKL. This CDR3 is CASSHTGGAGQPQHF. The CDR3 DNA reads as TGCGCCAGCAGCCACACAGGGGGCGCAGGGCAGCCCCAGCATTTT.

The rearrangement uses TRBV4-3 and TRBJ1-6; unclear D gene. Germline V gene data show CDR1 as LGHNA and CDR2 as YSLEER. CDR3 length equals 16 residues. With 1 base removed from V and 7 bases from J, the gap between germline ends came to 14 bases. CDR3 in amino acids: CASSQGAGGGNSPLHF. The CDR3 DNA is TGCGCCAGCAGCCAAGGAGCGGGAGGTGGGAATTCACCCCTCCACTTT.

This chain joins TRBV7-2 and TRBJ1-4; the D is unclear. The ends were cut back, 1 base at V and 5 bases at J, with 11 bases in the middle. This CDR3 region has 15 residues. Germline V gives CDR1 SGHTA, CDR2 FQGNSA. The CDR3: CASSLGGGPNEKLFF. Written as DNA, the CDR3 is TGTGCCAGCAGCTTAGGGGGAGGGCCAAATGAAAAACTGTTTTTT.

V usage is TRBV28 and J usage is TRBJ1-6; no definite D call. The CDR3 is made up of 16 amino acids. V gave up 7 bases and J gave up 7 bases, with 20 bases separating them. Germline V CDR1 and CDR2: MDHEN, SYDVKM. CDR3 protein: CASTARSRGGNSPLHF. The CDR3 coding sequence is TGTGCCAGCACCGCTCGGTCCCGAGGTGGGAATTCACCCCTCCACTTT.

V gene TRBV4-2 combines with J gene TRBJ2-7; 10 bases align to TRBD1. V gave up 1 base and J gave up 5 bases; unmatched junction bases: 8. The germline CDR1 and CDR2 sequences are LGHNA and YNFKEQ. CDR3 length: 16 amino acids. CDR3 region: CASSQARQGAGDEQYF. The DNA for the CDR3 is TGTGCCAGCAGCCAAGCCAGACAGGGGGCCGGGGACGAGCAGTACTTC.

This chain links TRBV27 with TRBJ1-5; D perhaps matches TRBD1 (5 bases). The ends were cut back, 2 bases at V and 8 bases at J, with 19 bases in the middle. Germline assignment: CDR1 MNHEY and CDR2 SMNVEV (reference sequence). The CDR3 loop spans 16 amino acids. CDR3 DNA: TGTGCCAGCAGTTTAAGCCCAGGGCCTTTATTGGAGCCCCAGCATTTT. This codes for CASSLSPGPLLEPQHF.

The chain recombines TRBV28 with TRBJ1-1; TRBD1 matches at 8 bases. This CDR3 comprises 13 residues. Germline CDR1 reads MDHEN; CDR2 reads SYDVKM. V was clipped by 5 bases and J by 8 bases; unmatched bases: 7. CDR3 nucleotides: TGTGCCAGCAGTGTTCAGGGGGCATTGGAAGCTTTCTTT. Amino acids: CASSVQGALEAFF. The complete variable domain, with remaining parts taken from reference TRBV28 and TRBJ1-1, reads DVKVTQSSRYLVKRTGEKVFLECVQDMDHENMFWYRQDPGLGLRLIYFSYDVKMKEKGDIPEGYSVSREKKERFSLILESASTNQTSMYLCASSVQGALEAFFGQGTRLTVV.

V usage is TRBV4-1 and J usage is TRBJ2-3, with 7 bases fitting TRBD2. CDR1 is MGHRA and CDR2 is YSYEKL in the germline V gene. The CDR3 has 14 amino acids. V lost 3 bases, J lost 3 bases, and 3 bases stayed unmatched. The CDR3 loop is CASSQSGTTDTQYF. The CDR3 nucleotides read TGCGCCAGCAGCCAGAGCGGGACGACAGATACGCAGTATTTT.

The chain uses TRBV3-1 (or the pseudogene TRBV3-2) and TRBJ2-1, with D perhaps TRBD1 (5 bases). This CDR3 is 13 amino acids long. The germline gives CDR1 LGHDT, CDR2 YNNKEL (reference sequence). V was clipped by 3 bases and J by 10 bases, with 13 bases between them. In DNA form, the CDR3 reads TGTGCCAGCAGCCAGGGAAGCAGGGCGGAGCAGTTCTTC. It specifies CASSQGSRAEQFF.

The CDR3 sequence is CAWGRDLAYTIYF. The CDR3 DNA follows: TGTGCCTGGGGCAGGGACCTAGCGTACACCATATATTTT. The rearrangement links TRBV30 to TRBJ1-3; possibly TRBD1 for D (5 bases). CDR1 is GTSNPN and CDR2 is SVGIG in the germline V gene (reference sequence). Between the trimmed V and J ends, which lost 5 bases and 8 bases, there was a span of 16 bases. This CDR3 contains 13 residues.